Listed below are T cell receptor beta chains from one sample, sequenced in a study of regulatory T cells in long-lasting Graves disease. TCRdb processed the multiplex PCR reads anew with MiXCR; each CDR3 protein has one entry. The table records more than 650,000 distinct CDR3 sequences, about 30% of them present only once. The sample here was peripheral blood mononuclear cells (PBMCs), taken when the disease was refractory, from a patient treated with antithyroid drugs. These TCRs come from a female donor with Graves disease. Both conserved end residues are part of each CDR3. D genes are given only for firm matches. Size is omitted from some rows. Given values are once, few, many or a class for expanded clones.

clone size,V gene,D gene,J gene,CDR3 protein,CDR3 DNA
many,TRBV5-1,.,TRBJ1-4,CASSEGRGNEKLFF,TGCGCCAGCAGCGAGGGACGGGGGAATGAAAAACTGTTTTTT
.,TRBV20-1,.,TRBJ2-5,CSARGFSETQYF,TGCAGTGCTAGAGGGTTTTCGGAGACCCAGTACTTC
.,TRBV5-1,.,TRBJ1-2,CASSRGRAYGYTF,TGCGCCAGCAGTCGAGGCAGGGCCTATGGCTACACCTTC
.,TRBV5-4,TRBD2,TRBJ2-7,CASSGTSGSPEQYF,TGTGCCAGCAGCGGGACTAGCGGGAGTCCCGAGCAGTACTTC
.,TRBV19,TRBD2,TRBJ2-7,CATQEEGGPRDEQYF,TGTGCCACCCAAGAGGAGGGAGGGCCTCGGGACGAGCAGTACTTC
once,TRBV28,.,TRBJ2-7,CASSLYGLVNEQYF,TGTGCCAGCAGTTTATATGGGCTAGTTAACGAGCAGTACTTC
.,TRBV20-1,.,TRBJ1-4,CSAAGTSEKLFF,TGCAGTGCAGCCGGGACAAGCGAAAAACTGTTTTTT
.,TRBV6-2/TRBV6-3,.,TRBJ1-1,CASSYAGGNTEAFF,TGTGCCAGCTCTTACGCCGGAGGGAACACTGAAGCTTTCTTT
many,TRBV28,.,TRBJ1-2,CASSLDSLDYGYTF,TGTGCCAGCAGTTTAGACAGTCTTGACTATGGCTACACCTTC
.,TRBV3-1,.,TRBJ2-7,CASSQEPTLLEQYF,TGTGCCAGCAGCCAAGAACCGACTCTCCTCGAGCAGTACTTC
.,TRBV5-1,.,TRBJ2-7,CASRGSLRDGTYEQYF,TGCGCCAGCAGGGGGTCCTTAAGGGACGGAACCTACGAGCAGTACTTC
.,TRBV20-1,TRBD2,TRBJ2-7,CSARMAGGPLYEQYF,TGCAGTGCTAGAATGGCGGGAGGGCCCTTATACGAGCAGTACTTC
few,TRBV3-1,TRBD1,TRBJ2-6,CASSSYRGSNVLTF,TGTGCCAGCAGCTCATACAGGGGTTCCAACGTCCTGACTTTC
.,TRBV9,TRBD1,TRBJ1-5,CASSVAGGGQPQHF,TGTGCCAGCAGCGTAGCAGGGGGGGGCCAGCCCCAGCATTTT
once,TRBV19,TRBD1,TRBJ1-2,CASGDRGQIGYTF,TGTGCCAGCGGGGACAGGGGGCAAATAGGCTACACCTTC
.,TRBV12-3/TRBV12-4,.,TRBJ1-4,CASSGPGQEKLFF,TGTGCCAGCAGTGGTCCGGGACAAGAAAAACTGTTTTTT
few,TRBV27,TRBD1,TRBJ1-2,CASSLLGRFRDRDYYGYTF,TGTGCCAGCAGTTTATTGGGCAGGTTCCGGGACAGGGATTACTATGGCTACACCTTC
many,TRBV20-1,TRBD2,TRBJ2-7,CSARVKRGIYEQYF,TGCAGTGCTAGAGTGAAGCGGGGAATCTACGAGCAGTACTTC
.,TRBV19,TRBD2,TRBJ2-7,CASSKTSGRPYEQYF,TGTGCCAGTAGTAAGACTAGCGGGAGGCCCTACGAGCAGTACTTC
once,TRBV7-9,.,TRBJ2-7,CASSFRVVTAPNEQYF,TGTGCCAGCAGCTTTCGGGTGGTTACGGCCCCGAACGAGCAGTACTTC
.,TRBV6-1,TRBD1,TRBJ1-5,CASSEFTGGAGSNQPQHF,TGTGCCAGCAGTGAATTCACAGGGGGCGCGGGGAGCAATCAGCCCCAGCATTTT
many,TRBV6-1,.,TRBJ2-7,CATLHSASSYEQYF,TGTGCCACCCTACACTCAGCGAGCTCCTACGAGCAGTACTTC
many,TRBV3-1,.,TRBJ2-5,CASRYDSHQETQYF,TGTGCCAGCAGATACGACAGTCACCAAGAGACCCAGTACTTC